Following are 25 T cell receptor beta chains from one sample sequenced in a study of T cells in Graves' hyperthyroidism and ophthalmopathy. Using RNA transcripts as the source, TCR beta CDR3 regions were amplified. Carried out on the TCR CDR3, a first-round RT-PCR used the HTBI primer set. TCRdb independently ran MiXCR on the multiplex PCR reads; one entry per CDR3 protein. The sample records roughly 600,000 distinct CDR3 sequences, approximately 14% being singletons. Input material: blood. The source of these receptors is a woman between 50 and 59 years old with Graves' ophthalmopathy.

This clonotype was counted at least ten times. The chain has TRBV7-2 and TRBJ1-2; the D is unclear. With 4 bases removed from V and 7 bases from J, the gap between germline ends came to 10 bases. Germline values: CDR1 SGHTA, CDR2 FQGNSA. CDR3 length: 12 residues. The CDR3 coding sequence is TGTGCCAGCAGCTCCCAGTCTTTTGGCTACACCTTC. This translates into CASSSQSFGYTF. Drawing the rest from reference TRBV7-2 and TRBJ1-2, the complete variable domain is GAGVSQSPSNKVTEKGKDVELRCDPISGHTALYWYRQSLGQGLEFLIYFQGNSAPDKSGLPSDRFSAERTGGSVSTLTIQRTQQEDSAVYLCASSSQSFGYTFGSGTRLTVV.

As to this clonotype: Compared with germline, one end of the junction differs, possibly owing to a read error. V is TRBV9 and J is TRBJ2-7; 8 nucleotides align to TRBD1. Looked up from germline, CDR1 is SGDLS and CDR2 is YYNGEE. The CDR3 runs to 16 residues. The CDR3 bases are TGTGCCACCAGCGTGGGAGGACAGGGTGGTGTATACGAGCAGTACTTC. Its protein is CATSVGGQGGVYEQYF.

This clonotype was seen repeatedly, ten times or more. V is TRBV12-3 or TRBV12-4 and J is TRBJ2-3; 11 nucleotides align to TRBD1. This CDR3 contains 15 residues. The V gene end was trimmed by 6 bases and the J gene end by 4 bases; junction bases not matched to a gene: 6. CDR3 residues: CASRPGTGGADTQYF. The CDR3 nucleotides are TGTGCCAGCAGGCCTGGGACAGGGGGAGCAGATACGCAGTATTTT.

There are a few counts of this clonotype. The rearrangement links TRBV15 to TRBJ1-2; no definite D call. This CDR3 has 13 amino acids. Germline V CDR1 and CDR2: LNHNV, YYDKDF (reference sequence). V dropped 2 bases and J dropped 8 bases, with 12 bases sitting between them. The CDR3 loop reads CATSRTVFGGYTF. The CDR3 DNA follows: TGTGCCACCAGCAGAACGGTTTTTGGGGGCTACACCTTC.

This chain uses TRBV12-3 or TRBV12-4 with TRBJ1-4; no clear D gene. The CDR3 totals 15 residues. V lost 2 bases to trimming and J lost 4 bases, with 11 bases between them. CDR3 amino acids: CASSLSSQLNEKLFF. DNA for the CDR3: TGTGCCAGCAGTTTATCAAGCCAGCTTAATGAAAAACTGTTTTTT.

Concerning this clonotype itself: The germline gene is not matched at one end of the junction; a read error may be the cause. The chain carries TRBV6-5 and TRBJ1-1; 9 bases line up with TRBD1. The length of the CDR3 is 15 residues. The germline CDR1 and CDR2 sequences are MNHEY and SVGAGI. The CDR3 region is CANSYGTGSNTEAFF. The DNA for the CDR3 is TGTGCCAACAGTTACGGGACAGGGTCGAACACTGAAGCTTTCTTT.

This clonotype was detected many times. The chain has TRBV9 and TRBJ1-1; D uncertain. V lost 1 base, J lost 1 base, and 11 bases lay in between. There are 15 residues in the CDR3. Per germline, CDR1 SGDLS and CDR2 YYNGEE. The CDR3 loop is CASSVRDSQNTEAFF. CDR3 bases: TGTGCCAGCAGCGTACGAGACTCTCAGAACACTGAAGCTTTCTTT.

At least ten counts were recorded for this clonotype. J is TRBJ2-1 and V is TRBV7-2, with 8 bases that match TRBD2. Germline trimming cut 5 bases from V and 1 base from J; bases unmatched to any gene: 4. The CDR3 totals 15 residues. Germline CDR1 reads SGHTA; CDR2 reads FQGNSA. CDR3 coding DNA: TGTGCCAGCAGCACAGGACTAGCTTCCTACAATGAGCAGTTCTTC. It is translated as CASSTGLASYNEQFF.

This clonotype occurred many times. CDR3 sequence: CASSLGGLAPGLGEQFF. CDR3 DNA: TGCGCCAGCAGCTTAGGGGGACTAGCTCCGGGGCTAGGTGAGCAGTTCTTC. The chain has TRBV5-1 and TRBJ2-1; 9 nucleotides match TRBD2. CDR3 length: 17 residues. V dropped 2 bases and J dropped 9; count of bases not matched to a gene: 15. Per the germline V gene, CDR1 is SGHRS and CDR2 is YFSETQ.

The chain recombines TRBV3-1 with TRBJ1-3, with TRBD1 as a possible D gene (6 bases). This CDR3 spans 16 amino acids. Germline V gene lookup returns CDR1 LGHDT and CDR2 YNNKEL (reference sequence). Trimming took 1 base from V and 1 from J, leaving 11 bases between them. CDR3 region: CASSQAWGRSGNTIYF. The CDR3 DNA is TGTGCCAGCAGCCAAGCTTGGGGGCGGTCTGGAAACACCATATATTTT.

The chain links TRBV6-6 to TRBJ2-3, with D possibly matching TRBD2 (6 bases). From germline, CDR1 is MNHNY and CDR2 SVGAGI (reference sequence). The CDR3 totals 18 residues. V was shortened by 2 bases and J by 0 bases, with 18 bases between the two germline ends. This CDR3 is CASSYPGVRGVSTDTQYF. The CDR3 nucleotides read TGTGCCAGCAGTTACCCGGGGGTGCGGGGAGTTAGCACAGATACGCAGTATTTT.

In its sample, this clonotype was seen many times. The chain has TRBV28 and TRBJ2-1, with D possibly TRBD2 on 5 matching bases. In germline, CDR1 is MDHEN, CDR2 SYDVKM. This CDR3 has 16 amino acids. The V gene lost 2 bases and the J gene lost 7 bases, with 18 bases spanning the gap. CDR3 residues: CASSLPLAFHGNEQFF. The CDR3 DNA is TGTGCCAGCAGTTTACCCCTAGCCTTCCATGGGAATGAGCAGTTCTTC.

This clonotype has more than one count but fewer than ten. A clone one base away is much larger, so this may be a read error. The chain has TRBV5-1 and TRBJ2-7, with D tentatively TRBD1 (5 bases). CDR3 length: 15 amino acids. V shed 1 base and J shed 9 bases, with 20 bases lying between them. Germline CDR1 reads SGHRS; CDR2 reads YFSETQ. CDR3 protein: CASSLLSRARHGQYF. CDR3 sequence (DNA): TGCGCCAGCAGCTTGTTGTCCAGGGCGAGGCACGGGCAGTACTTC.

CDR3 sequence reads: CASTETGLAGQVETQFF. CDR3 nucleotides: TGTGCCAGCACGGAGACGGGCCTAGCGGGCCAAGTGGAGACCCAGTTCTTC. The V and J genes are TRBV28 and TRBJ2-5; 8 bases agree with TRBD2. Matching the DNA end better, TRBJ2-1 makes the J call doubtful. This CDR3 is 17 amino acids long. Per germline, CDR1 MDHEN and CDR2 SYDVKM.

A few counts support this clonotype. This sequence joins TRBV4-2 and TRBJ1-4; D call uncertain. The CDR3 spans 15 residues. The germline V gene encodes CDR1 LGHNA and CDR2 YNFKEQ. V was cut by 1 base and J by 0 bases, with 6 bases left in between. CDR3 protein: CASSQGTATNEKLFF. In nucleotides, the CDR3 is TGTGCCAGCAGCCAAGGGACCGCAACTAATGAAAAACTGTTTTTT.

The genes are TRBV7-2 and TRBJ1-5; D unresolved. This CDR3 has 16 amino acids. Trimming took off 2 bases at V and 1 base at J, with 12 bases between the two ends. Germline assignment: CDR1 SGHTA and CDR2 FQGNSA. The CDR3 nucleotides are TGTGCCAGCAGCTTAAGCTACCGGGAAAGCAATCAGCCCCAGCATTTT. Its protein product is CASSLSYRESNQPQHF.

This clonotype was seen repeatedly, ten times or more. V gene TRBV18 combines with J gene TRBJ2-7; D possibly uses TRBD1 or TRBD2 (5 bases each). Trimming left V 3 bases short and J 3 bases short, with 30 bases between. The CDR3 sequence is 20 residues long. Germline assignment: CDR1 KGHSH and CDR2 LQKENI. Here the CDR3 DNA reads TGTGCCAGCTCACCGGGGTGGAGCGACAAGCTGAGGGGTTTTTTCTACGAGCAGTACTTC. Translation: CASSPGWSDKLRGFFYEQYF. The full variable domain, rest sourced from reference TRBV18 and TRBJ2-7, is NAGVMQNPRHLVRRRGQEARLRCSPMKGHSHVYWYRQLPEEGLKFMVYLQKENIIDESGMPKERFSAEFPKEGPSILRIQQVVRGDSAAYFCASSPGWSDKLRGFFYEQYFGPGTRLTVT.

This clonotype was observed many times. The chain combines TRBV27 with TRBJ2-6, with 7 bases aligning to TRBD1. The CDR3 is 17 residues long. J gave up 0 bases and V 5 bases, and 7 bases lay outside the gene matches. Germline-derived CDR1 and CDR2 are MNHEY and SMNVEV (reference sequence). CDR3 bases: TGTGCCAGCAGTACCGACAGGGTAATCTCTGGGGCCAACGTCCTGACTTTC. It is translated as CASSTDRVISGANVLTF.

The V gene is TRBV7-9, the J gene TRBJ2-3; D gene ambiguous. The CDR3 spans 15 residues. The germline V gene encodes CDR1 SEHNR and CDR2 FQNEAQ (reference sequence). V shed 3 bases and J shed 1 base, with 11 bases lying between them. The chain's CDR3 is CASSFWQDRTDTQYF. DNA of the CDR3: TGTGCCAGCAGCTTCTGGCAGGATCGCACAGATACGCAGTATTTT.

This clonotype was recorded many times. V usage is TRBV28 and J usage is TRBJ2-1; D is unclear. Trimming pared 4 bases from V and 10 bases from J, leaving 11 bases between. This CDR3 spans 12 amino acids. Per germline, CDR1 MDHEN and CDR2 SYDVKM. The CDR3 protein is CASSSPPTEQFF. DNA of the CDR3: TGTGCCAGCAGTTCACCCCCGACCGAGCAGTTCTTC.

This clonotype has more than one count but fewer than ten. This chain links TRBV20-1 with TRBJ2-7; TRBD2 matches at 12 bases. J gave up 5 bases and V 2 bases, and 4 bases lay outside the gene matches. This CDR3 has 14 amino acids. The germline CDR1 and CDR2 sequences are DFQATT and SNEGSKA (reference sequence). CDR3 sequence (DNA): TGCAGTGCTAGACTAGCGGGAGGGCCCAACGAGCAGTACTTC. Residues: CSARLAGGPNEQYF.

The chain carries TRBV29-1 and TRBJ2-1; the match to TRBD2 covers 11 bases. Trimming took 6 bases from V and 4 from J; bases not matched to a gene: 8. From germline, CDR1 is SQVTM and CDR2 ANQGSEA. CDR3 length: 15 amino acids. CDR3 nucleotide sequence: TGCAGCGTGGGACTAGCGGAGACCCTATACAATGAGCAGTTCTTC. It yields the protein CSVGLAETLYNEQFF.

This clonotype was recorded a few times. The CDR3 sequence: CASSAPAGYSNQPQHF. In DNA form, the CDR3 reads TGTGCCAGTAGCGCCCCCGCAGGGTATAGCAATCAGCCCCAGCATTTT. This chain uses TRBV19 with TRBJ1-5, with D possibly matching TRBD1 (5 bases). The ends were cut back, 6 bases at V and 0 bases at J, with 15 bases in the middle. The CDR3 has 16 amino acids. Per germline, CDR1 LNHDA and CDR2 SQIVND (reference sequence).

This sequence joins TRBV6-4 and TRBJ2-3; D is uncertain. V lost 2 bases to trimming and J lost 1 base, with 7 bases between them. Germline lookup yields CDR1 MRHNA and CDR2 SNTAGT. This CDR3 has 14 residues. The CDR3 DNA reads TGTGCCAGCAGTGACGGTCAGGGCACAGATACGCAGTATTTT. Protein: CASSDGQGTDTQYF.

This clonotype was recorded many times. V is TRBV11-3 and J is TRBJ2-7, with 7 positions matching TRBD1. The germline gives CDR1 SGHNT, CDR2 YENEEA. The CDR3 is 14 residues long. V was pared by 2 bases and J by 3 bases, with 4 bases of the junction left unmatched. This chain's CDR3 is CASSLLQGIYEQYF. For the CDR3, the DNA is TGTGCCAGCAGCTTACTACAGGGGATCTACGAGCAGTACTTC.